This T cell receptor beta chain was identified during a study of cytomegalovirus exposure and HLA in healthy donors. Study background: Among 150 million to 200 million T cells, an earlier analysis found 95 million to 140 million unique TCR beta sequences. Whole-study findings and limits: V- and J-gene trimming in TCR beta was tied to a missense DCLRE1C variant by an analysis performed later.

A remark on this clone: Its specificity is not known.

The PCR used 60 Vbeta and 13 Jbeta primers. Using immunoSEQ multiplex PCR, the repertoire was profiled, and TCRdb retains in-frame clones only, with some absent. The sample shows about 110,000 clones, over 60% of them seen only once. The sequenced material came from PBMCs. The sequence derives from a woman aged 25 to 39 in good health and CMV-seronegative.

In nucleotides, the CDR3 is TGTGCCAGTAGTATTCTATTTGAAGCTTTCTTT. Protein product: CASSILFEAFF. This chain joins TRBV19 and TRBJ1-1; D call uncertain. The germline V gene encodes CDR1 LNHDA and CDR2 SQIVND (reference sequence). Between the trimmed V and J ends, which lost 3 bases and 7 bases, there was a span of 6 bases. CDR3 size: 11 residues.